These T cell receptor beta chains were read from a single sample in a study of T-cell memory formation after mild COVID-19. TCRdb passed the 5' RACE reads through MiXCR, listing each CDR3 protein once. The profile covers about 210,000 distinct CDR3 sequences, with around 30% appearing a single time and 10% to 12% taken by the ten largest. Sequences were obtained from PBMCs or a T cell subset sorted from them (not recorded which). Receptors were obtained from an adult woman who had mild COVID-19 (a few samples of this study predate the infection). Cell type and time point are not known. Each CDR3 is given with its conserved first and last residue. The D gene is left open where the match is weak. Some rows mark clone size as missing; the rest say once, few, many or name a class of expanded clone.

few | NA | TRBJ2-1 | TRBV12-3/TRBV12-4 | TGTGCCAGCAGTTATCGGGCAGGGTTTCATGAGCAGTTCTTC | CASSYRAGFHEQFF
few | TRBD2 | TRBJ2-7 | TRBV27 | TGTGCCAGCAGTTCCGGACTAGACTACGAGCAGTACTTC | CASSSGLDYEQYF
NA | NA | TRBJ2-3 | TRBV6-4 | TGTGCCAGCAGTGACTCCGACCTTAGAGATACGCAGTATTTT | CASSDSDLRDTQYF
NA | NA | TRBJ2-6 | TRBV6-2/TRBV6-3 | TGTGCCAGCAGTTTCCGAGGGGTACCTGGGGCCAACGTCCTGACTTTC | CASSFRGVPGANVLTF
few | TRBD2 | TRBJ2-3 | TRBV6-5 | TGTGCCAGCAGTTACGGGACTAGCGCCCATACGCAGTATTTT | CASSYGTSAHTQYF
NA | NA | TRBJ2-1 | TRBV6-2/TRBV6-3 | TGTGCCAGCGCCCTGGGGAGGTACAATGAGCAGTTCTTC | CASALGRYNEQFF
NA | NA | TRBJ2-5 | TRBV20-1 | TGCAGTGCTAGAGATCTCATAGTAAGGGGAAATGAAGAGACCCAGTACTTC | CSARDLIVRGNEETQYF
NA | NA | TRBJ2-7 | TRBV15 | TGTGCCACCGCGTTGGGGACACCCTACAACCGACCTTACGAGCAGTACTTC | CATALGTPYNRPYEQYF
few | NA | TRBJ2-5 | TRBV20-1 | TGCAGTGCTAGAGACCAGGGACTCCACCAAGAGACCCAGTACTTC | CSARDQGLHQETQYF
NA | TRBD2 | TRBJ2-7 | TRBV4-2 | TGTGCCAGCAGTCAGGTGAAGGCTAGCGGGTACTACGAGCAGTACTTC | CASSQVKASGYYEQYF
NA | NA | TRBJ2-7 | TRBV15 | TGTGCCACCAGCGGCGGGACGGTGGGCTACGAGCAGTACTTC | CATSGGTVGYEQYF
NA | TRBD1 | TRBJ2-7 | TRBV2 | TGTGCCAGCACCTGGACAGGTACCTACGAGCAGTACTTC | CASTWTGTYEQYF
NA | NA | TRBJ2-3 | TRBV5-1 | TGCGCCAGCAGCTTGGACGACTTCACAGATACGCAGTATTTT | CASSLDDFTDTQYF
NA | NA | TRBJ1-2 | TRBV12-3/TRBV12-4 | TGTGCCAGCACCTCCCACAGAGGCGGCTACACCTTC | CASTSHRGGYTF
few | NA | TRBJ2-2 | TRBV12-3/TRBV12-4 | TGTGCCAGCAGTTTCAGCGGCGGGGAGCTGTTTTTT | CASSFSGGELFF
NA | NA | TRBJ1-1 | TRBV28 | TGTGCCAGCAGTTCCTGGACGGATGCTGAAGCTTTCTTT | CASSSWTDAEAFF
NA | TRBD1 | TRBJ1-5 | TRBV20-1 | TGCAGTGCTAAACTCCCGAGGACAGGATATAGCAATCAGCCCCAGCATTTT | CSAKLPRTGYSNQPQHF
NA | NA | TRBJ1-2 | TRBV7-6 | TGTGCCAGCAGCGCTACCGTCAGGGAAGGAGGCTACACCTTC | CASSATVREGGYTF
many | NA | TRBJ2-1 | TRBV5-1 | TGCGCCAGCAGCTTGGAAGGCAATGAGCAGTTCTTC | CASSLEGNEQFF
few | NA | TRBJ2-3 | TRBV20-1 | TGCAGTGCTAGAACAGGGGAGGATGGCACAGATACGCAGTATTTT | CSARTGEDGTDTQYF
few | NA | TRBJ2-4 | TRBV6-5 | TGTGCCAGCAGTGTCGATTCGGGCAAAAACATTCAGTACTTC | CASSVDSGKNIQYF